A single sample gave rise to the 8 T cell receptor beta chains below, sequenced in a study of blood T cell repertoires in COVID-19. Only in-frame clones appear in the TCRdb table, and some are missing; sequencing was by immunoSEQ multiplex PCR. The repertoire holds 20,000 to 25,000 clones, 80% seen once, with around 13% in the top ten. Sequencing used peripheral blood. These TCRs come from a man between 60 and 75 years old with active COVID-19.

This clone is labeled as medium-sized. The chain recombines TRBV27 with TRBJ2-1; 12 bases fit TRBD2. This CDR3 has 15 residues. The V gene end was trimmed by 4 bases and the J gene end by 4 bases; junction bases not matched to a gene: 2. Germline V gene data show CDR1 as MNHEY and CDR2 as SMNVEV (reference sequence). The CDR3 nucleotides read TGTGCCAGCAGTTCGGGACTAGCGGGTTACAATGAGCAGTTCTTC. It encodes CASSSGLAGYNEQFF.

The rearrangement uses TRBV28 and TRBJ2-7, with D possibly TRBD2 on 6 matching bases. CDR3 size: 12 residues. V gave up 5 bases and J gave up 4 bases, with 9 bases separating them. CDR1 is MDHEN, CDR2 SYDVKM, per germline. For the CDR3, the DNA is TGTGCCAGCAGTCGGGGGAGGTACGAGCAGTACTTC. It is translated as CASSRGRYEQYF.

V usage is TRBV28 and J usage is TRBJ1-1; TRBD1 might be the D (5 bases). CDR1 and CDR2 from the germline V gene are MDHEN and SYDVKM. Trimming took off 5 bases at V and 5 bases at J, with 15 bases between the two ends. The CDR3 loop spans 14 amino acids. As DNA, the CDR3 is TGTGCCAGCAGTCTTTCCGGGGGACGAACTGAAGCTTTCTTT. Translating gives CASSLSGGRTEAFF.

This clone was detected a few times. J is TRBJ2-1 and V is TRBV9; 10 bases map to TRBD2. After removal of 0 bases from V and 0 bases from J, the junction contained 6 bases not matched to a gene. CDR1 SGDLS and CDR2 YYNGEE come from the germline V gene. The CDR3 sequence is 18 residues long. The CDR3 DNA sequence: TGTGCCAGCAGCGTAGCTAGCGGGGGCAGGAGCTCCTACAATGAGCAGTTCTTC. This translates into CASSVASGGRSSYNEQFF.

This clone was recorded once. V and J are TRBV2 and TRBJ2-2, with D maybe TRBD1 (6 bases). Looked up from germline, CDR1 is SNHLY and CDR2 is FYNNEI. This CDR3 region has 14 residues. Trimming removed 7 bases from V and 4 bases from J, with 13 bases in between. CDR3 nucleotide sequence: TGTGCCAGCAAGGGGCAGGGGCCCACCGGGGAGCTGTTTTTT. This encodes CASKGQGPTGELFF.

This sequence joins TRBV3-1 (or the pseudogene TRBV3-2) and TRBJ2-1; 11 bases agree with TRBD1. Germline V gives CDR1 LGHDT, CDR2 YNNKEL (reference sequence). The CDR3 is 19 amino acids. The J segment lost 2 bases and the V segment lost 8 bases, leaving 17 bases of the junction unmatched. CDR3 amino acids: CASPTVRWTGGPTYNEQFF. CDR3 DNA sequence: TGTGCCAGCCCAACGGTTCGATGGACAGGGGGCCCCACCTACAATGAGCAGTTCTTC.

This clone qualifies as medium-sized. The chain combines TRBV7-8 with TRBJ2-2, with TRBD1 matching 8 bases. V lost 3 bases, J lost 6 bases, and 6 bases stayed unmatched. The CDR3 loop spans 15 amino acids. Germline V CDR1 and CDR2: SGHVS, FQNEAQ. The CDR3 reads CASSLDRVGAGELFF. CDR3 nucleotides: TGTGCCAGCAGCTTGGACAGGGTAGGGGCCGGGGAGCTGTTTTTT.

This sequence joins TRBV4-3 and TRBJ1-6; D not certain. The V and J ends lost 1 base and 6 bases respectively, with 7 bases between them. This CDR3 contains 14 residues. CDR1 is LGHNA and CDR2 is YSLEER in the germline V gene. CDR3 region: CASSQAQTNSPLHF. Here the CDR3 DNA reads TGCGCCAGCAGCCAAGCACAGACTAATTCACCCCTCCACTTT.